This T cell receptor (beta chain) was sequenced during a study of Ad26.COV2.S vaccination and SARS-CoV-2 variants. Background on the study: By the intramuscular route, Ad26.COV2.S was given once, or twice 56 days apart.

For this clone: Its cognate antigen is unknown. An end of the junction does not agree with germline; a read error may underlie this.

The treatment: some 19 received Ad26.COV2.S at low or high dose, single or two shots; roughly five received placebo; per-sample allocation not given. At day 63 after the first vaccine or placebo injection, samples were drawn. Findings and caveats of the study: With respect to non-spike TCR breadth, vaccine and placebo recipients were similar. Breadth and depth estimates from TCRs may understate total T cell responses.

Some clones are missing from TCRdb's copy, which holds only in-frame ones; the method was immunoSEQ multiplex PCR. The sample comprises over 300,000 clones, approximately 83% of which are singletons, and around 7% rests with the top ten. The origin of this receptor is a person between 18 and 65 years old who received the Ad26.COV2.S COVID-19 vaccine or a placebo. This specimen was peripheral blood, taken in a trial of Ad26.COV2.S vaccine versus placebo.

CDR3 in DNA: TGTGCCGCCTCAGCCTCGGCGACTTTCAGTAATTTT. It is translated as CAASASATFSNF. The rearrangement joins TRBV28 to TRBJ2-3; D gene ambiguous. The CDR3 runs to 12 residues. Germline loops: CDR1 MDHEN, CDR2 SYDVKM.